Listed below are T cell receptor beta chains from one sample, sequenced in a study of blood T cell repertoires in COVID-19. Produced via immunoSEQ multiplex PCR; TCRdb's table is partial and in-frame only. The sample yields 320,000 or so clones, approximately 88% seen once. The sequencing input was PBMCs or T cells enriched from blood (not recorded which). These TCRs come from a man aged 30 to 45 who had recovered from COVID-19. The CDR3 runs from the conserved cysteine through the conserved F or W. The D gene is left open where the match is weak. The size field is filled for only some rows; it gives once, few, many or a size class.

j_call v_call clone_size d_call cdr3_length cdr3_nt cdr3_aa
TRBJ1-4 TRBV28 . TRBD1 14 TGTGCCAGCAGCCTACAGGGGAGGAATGAAAAACTGTTTTTT CASSLQGRNEKLFF
TRBJ1-2 TRBV4-2 . . 17 TGTGCCAGCAGCCAAGGGCCTAGCCCACTAGAAAACTATGGCTACACCTTC CASSQGPSPLENYGYTF
TRBJ2-2 TRBV7-9 . TRBD2 15 TGTGCCAGCAGCTTTGGGGGGGCGAACACCGGGGAGCTGTTTTTT CASSFGGANTGELFF
TRBJ1-4 TRBV7-2 . TRBD1 16 TGTGCCAGCAGCTTACTTGGGTCAGGGGGTGGTGAAAAACTGTTTTTT CASSLLGSGGGEKLFF
TRBJ1-4 TRBV5-1 . . 13 TGCGCCAGCAGCTTCGGACCGGGAGAAAAACTGTTTTTT CASSFGPGEKLFF
TRBJ1-3 TRBV5-1 . . 15 TGCGCCAGCAGCTTGGCGGCAGGGGCTGGAAACACCATATATTTT CASSLAAGAGNTIYF
TRBJ2-7 TRBV21-1 . . 14 TGTGCCAGCAGCAAAGATAGGGGGTCCTACGAGCAGTACTTC CASSKDRGSYEQYF
TRBJ2-2 TRBV11-2 . . 14 TGTGCCAGCAGCTTGGGGCAGGTCCCCGGGGAGCTGTTTTTT CASSLGQVPGELFF
TRBJ2-1 TRBV9 . TRBD2 15 TGTGCCAGCAGCGTAGGTAGCGGGGGTTACAATGAGCAGTTCTTC CASSVGSGGYNEQFF
TRBJ2-7 TRBV30 once TRBD2 13 TGTGCCTGGACATCTAGCGGGGAAAGCGAGCAGTACTTC CAWTSSGESEQYF
TRBJ1-2 TRBV4-1 . TRBD1 14 TGCGCCAGCAGCCAAGAGGGACAGTCCTATGGCTACACCTTC CASSQEGQSYGYTF
TRBJ1-1 TRBV28 . . 14 TGTGCCAGCAGTCCGCACGGGGAGAACACTGAAGCTTTCTTT CASSPHGENTEAFF
TRBJ2-1 TRBV5-8 . . 13 TGTGCCAGCAGCTTGGAGCGGTACAATGAGCAGTTCTTC CASSLERYNEQFF
TRBJ1-1 TRBV13 . TRBD1 15 TGTGCCAGCAGCGCCCCCGCGACAGGGGGTACTGAAGCTTTCTTT CASSAPATGGTEAFF
TRBJ1-2 TRBV27 . TRBD1 18 TGTGCCAGCAGTTTAACAGCTGGACAGGGGGTCCAGAACTATGGCTACACCTTC CASSLTAGQGVQNYGYTF
TRBJ1-1 TRBV6-5 . . 14 TGTGCCAGCACATCCAGGGGCCCGTACACTGAAGCTTTCTTT CASTSRGPYTEAFF
TRBJ1-3 TRBV5-1 . . 16 TGCGCCAGCAGCGTCATTCCGGGGGGGCCTGGAAACACCATATATTTT CASSVIPGGPGNTIYF
TRBJ2-5 TRBV5-4 . . 13 TGTGCCAGCAGCTTGGGGGGGGAGGAGACCCAGTACTTC CASSLGGEETQYF
TRBJ2-5 TRBV7-8 . . 15 TGTGCCAGCAGCTTTGTCCCGAACGAGAAAGAGACCCAGTACTTC CASSFVPNEKETQYF
TRBJ1-5 TRBV19 . . 14 TGTGCCAGTAAGGAGACAGTAAGCAATCAGCCCCAGCATTTT CASKETVSNQPQHF
TRBJ2-5 TRBV6-5 . TRBD1 15 TGTGCCAGCACCCAGGACAGGGGGCTGGTAGAGACCCAGTACTTC CASTQDRGLVETQYF
TRBJ2-7 TRBV3-1/TRBV3-2 . TRBD1 15 TGTGCCAGCAGCCACCGGGACAGGGCCTCCTACGAGCAGTACTTC CASSHRDRASYEQYF
TRBJ1-2 TRBV19 once TRBD1 13 TGTGCCAGTCGAATGGACAGGGTGTATGGCTACACCTTC CASRMDRVYGYTF
TRBJ2-7 TRBV18 . . 14 TGTGCCAGCTCACCCGGGACATCAACCTACGAGCAGTACTTC CASSPGTSTYEQYF
TRBJ2-1 TRBV4-1 . . 13 TGCGCCAGCAGCCAAGATCAGGCGGGGGCCCCGTTCTTC CASSQDQAGAPFF
TRBJ2-1 TRBV10-1 . TRBD2 15 TGCGCCAGCAGTGCTGCGGGGGGGTTTTACAATGAGCAGTTCTTC CASSAAGGFYNEQFF
TRBJ1-2 TRBV28 . TRBD1 15 TGTGCCAGCAACCAGCCCGGGACAGGGAACTATGGCTACACCTTC CASNQPGTGNYGYTF
TRBJ1-1 TRBV7-8 . . 14 TGTGCCAGCAGCTTAGGGGCTCGATACACTGAAGCTTTCTTT CASSLGARYTEAFF
TRBJ2-1 TRBV18 few TRBD1 14 TGTGCCAGCTCACCGGACAGGGTATGGAATGAGCAGTTCTTC CASSPDRVWNEQFF
TRBJ1-1 TRBV7-8 few . 16 TGTGCCAGCAGCTCAGACCAGGGACAAATGAACACTGAAGCTTTCTTT CASSSDQGQMNTEAFF
TRBJ2-1 TRBV4-1 . . 16 TGCGCCAGCAGCCAAATATGGCAGGGGGGTGGCAATGAGCAGTTCTTC CASSQIWQGGGNEQFF
TRBJ2-2 TRBV7-9 . . 15 TGTGCCAGCAGCTTAGGAACCCTGAGGACCGGGGAGCTGTTTTTT CASSLGTLRTGELFF
TRBJ1-3 TRBV28 . . 12 TGTGCCAGCAGCTTGTCGGGAAACACCATATATTTT CASSLSGNTIYF
TRBJ2-5 TRBV19 . . 14 TGTGCCAGTAGTTACAGGGTGTATGGGGAGACCCAGTACTTC CASSYRVYGETQYF
TRBJ2-7 TRBV10-3 . . 12 TGTGCCATCAGTGTGACTAGCTACGAGCAGTACTTC CAISVTSYEQYF
TRBJ1-6 TRBV19 once TRBD1 14 TGTGCCAGTAGTACCTGGACAGGGCGATCACCCCTCCACTTT CASSTWTGRSPLHF
TRBJ2-1 TRBV9 . TRBD2 16 TGTGCCAGCAGCCCCGGTTTAGATAGCGGGGGTGGTGAGCAGTTCTTC CASSPGLDSGGGEQFF
TRBJ2-1 TRBV27 . . 16 TGTGCCAGCAGTTCCACGGGACTCCCCTCCTACAATGAGCAGTTCTTC CASSSTGLPSYNEQFF
TRBJ1-1 TRBV11-2 . . 12 TGTGCCAGCAGCTTAGACAGGCTTGAAGCTTTCTTT CASSLDRLEAFF